This TCR beta chain derives from a study of CD8 T cells in Susac syndrome. Study-wide findings and caveats: Roughly 5 Susac-specific public clones appeared in CD8+ TEMRA repertoires, and around 16 in total CD8+ repertoires.

With respect to this clonotype: Its specificity is unknown.

RNA in amounts of roughly 0.5 to 1 ug was reverse transcribed with random hexamers. From the immunoSEQ multiplex PCR reads, TCRdb called clonotypes with MiXCR, one entry per CDR3 protein. This sample has 95,000 to 150,000 distinct CDR3 sequences, with around 94% found just once. V shed 6 bases and J shed 2 bases, with 12 bases lying between them. The CDR3 runs to 13 residues. Germline CDR1 is DFQATT and CDR2 is SNEGSKA (reference sequence). The receptor was isolated from a human donor with Susac syndrome. Sequencing was performed on CD8+ T cells from PBMCs. The J gene is TRBJ2-3, the V gene TRBV20-1; no firm D call. The CDR3, as DNA: TGCAGTGCGTCCGAAGAGTACACAGATACGCAGTATTTT. Translated: CSASEEYTDTQYF.